These 30 T cell receptor beta chains were all obtained from the same sample, sequenced in a study of T-cell memory formation after mild COVID-19. TCRdb ran MiXCR on the 5' RACE reads and lists one entry per CDR3 protein. This table has nearly 350,000 distinct CDR3 sequences, 10% to 15% appearing once. The sample taken for sequencing was PBMCs or a T cell subset sorted from them (not recorded which). All receptors derive from a man between 18 and 29 years old who had mild COVID-19 (a few samples of this study predate the infection). Cell type and time point are not known.

The gene calls are TRBV20-1 and TRBJ1-5; a possible D gene is TRBD1 (5 bases). Per the germline V gene, CDR1 is DFQATT and CDR2 is SNEGSKA (reference sequence). This CDR3 is built from 12 residues. CDR3 coding DNA: TGCAGCGGACATTCTAGCAATCAGCCCCAGCATTTT. Amino acids: CSGHSSNQPQHF.

This clonotype was seen only a few times. V and J are TRBV2 and TRBJ2-1; 11 nucleotides agree with TRBD2. CDR1 SNHLY and CDR2 FYNNEI come from the germline V gene. J gave up 10 bases and V 4 bases, and 9 bases lay outside the gene matches. CDR3 length: 15 residues. CDR3 in amino acids: CASSVSSGGTREQFF. CDR3 nucleotide sequence: TGTGCCAGCAGTGTTTCTAGCGGGGGGACTAGGGAGCAGTTCTTC.

This clonotype was found a few times. The CDR3 sequence: CASISGFNNEQFF. CDR3 nucleotide sequence: TGTGCCAGCATAAGCGGATTCAACAATGAGCAGTTCTTC. The chain is built from TRBV6-5 and TRBJ2-1, with TRBD2 as a possible D gene (5 bases). Per the germline V gene, CDR1 is MNHEY and CDR2 is SVGAGI. This CDR3 comprises 13 residues. The ends were cut back, 7 bases at V and 5 bases at J, with 12 bases in the middle.

A few counts support this clonotype. The V and J genes are TRBV6-2 or TRBV6-3 and TRBJ2-1; 8 nucleotides align to TRBD1. CDR1 MNHEY and CDR2 SVGEGT come from the germline V gene. The CDR3 runs 15 residues. The trim removed 8 bases at V and 2 bases at J, leaving 8 bases unmatched. This CDR3 reads CASGLRQGTYNEQFF. CDR3 bases: TGTGCCAGCGGACTTAGACAGGGGACCTACAATGAGCAGTTCTTC.

This clonotype has a handful of counts. The chain uses TRBV29-1 and TRBJ2-7; TRBD2 aligns across 7 bases. The germline V gene has CDR1 SQVTM and CDR2 ANQGSEA. This CDR3 spans 13 amino acids. The ends lost 4 bases at V and 0 bases at J; junction bases unmatched: 3. CDR3 in DNA: TGCAGCGTTGTGGGGGACTACTCCTACGAGCAGTACTTC. Protein: CSVVGDYSYEQYF.

This chain joins TRBV27 and TRBJ2-1, with 9 bases that match TRBD1. V lost 4 bases to trimming and J lost 9 bases; unmatched junction nucleotides: 7. CDR1 and CDR2 (germline): MNHEY, SMNVEV (reference sequence). The CDR3 contains 14 residues. The CDR3 spells CASSYGTGLGEQFF. The CDR3 nucleotides read TGTGCCAGCAGTTACGGGACAGGGCTTGGTGAGCAGTTCTTC.

This chain uses TRBV27 with TRBJ1-5; TRBD1 might be the D (5 bases). From germline, CDR1 is MNHEY and CDR2 SMNVEV (reference sequence). The CDR3 sequence is 13 residues long. V lost 3 bases and J 6 bases, leaving 9 bases between the germline ends. The CDR3 loop is CASSFTGVQPQHF. The CDR3 nucleotides are TGTGCCAGCAGTTTTACAGGAGTTCAGCCCCAGCATTTT.

V is TRBV7-2 and J is TRBJ2-3; TRBD1 agrees at 9 bases. Per the germline V gene, CDR1 is SGHTA and CDR2 is FQGNSA. J lost 6 bases, V lost 6 bases, and 10 bases had no gene match. This CDR3 has 15 amino acids. CDR3 nucleotide sequence: TGTGCCAGCAGACCAGGACAGGGGTGGAGGGATACGCAGTATTTT. Protein product: CASRPGQGWRDTQYF.

The chain joins TRBV6-4 to TRBJ2-7; possibly TRBD1 or TRBD2 for D (5 bases each). V was clipped by 6 bases and J by 3 bases, with 9 bases between them. Germline V lookup: CDR1 MRHNA, CDR2 SNTAGT. CDR3 length equals 12 residues. The CDR3 DNA follows: TGTGCCAGCAGGGGACGGCTCTACGAGCAGTACGTC. It translates to CASRGRLYEQYV.

V and J are TRBV5-1 and TRBJ2-7, with 7 bases identical to TRBD1. V was pared by 4 bases and J by 1 base, with 2 bases of the junction left unmatched. Looked up from germline, CDR1 is SGHRS and CDR2 is YFSETQ. CDR3 size: 13 residues. The CDR3 sequence: CASSGTESYEQYF. The CDR3 DNA is TGCGCCAGCAGCGGGACAGAATCCTACGAGCAGTACTTC.

The rearrangement uses TRBV18 and TRBJ1-1; TRBD1 matches 7 bases. The CDR3 spans 15 residues. Trimming at V came to 4 bases and at J to 2 bases, leaving 7 bases not matched to a gene. Germline lookup yields CDR1 KGHSH and CDR2 LQKENI. The CDR3 coding sequence is TGTGCCAGCTCACAAATGACAGGGACTAACACTGAAGCTTTCTTT. Translation: CASSQMTGTNTEAFF.

The chain is built from TRBV6-2 or TRBV6-3 and TRBJ1-1, with D unresolved. This CDR3 spans 16 amino acids. V dropped 0 bases and J dropped 4 bases, with 15 bases sitting between them. From germline, CDR1 is MNHEY and CDR2 SVGEGT. Here the CDR3 DNA reads TGTGCCAGCAGTTACTCGAGGTACAGCCGGGGCACTGAAGCTTTCTTT. It encodes CASSYSRYSRGTEAFF.

This clonotype was seen at least ten times. V and J are TRBV7-2 and TRBJ2-3, with a tentative D call TRBD2 (5 bases). Trimming left V 2 bases short and J 5 bases short, with 11 bases between. The CDR3 has 14 residues. The V gene's germline CDR1 is SGHTA and CDR2 FQGNSA. CDR3 in amino acids: CASSLRGWGDTQYF. The DNA of the CDR3 is TGTGCCAGCAGCTTAAGAGGGTGGGGAGATACGCAGTATTTT.

The chain carries TRBV12-3 or TRBV12-4 and TRBJ1-3, with D unclear. V shed 3 bases and J shed 3 bases, with 6 bases lying between them. The CDR3 is 13 residues long. The CDR3 loop reads CASSFLGGNTIYF. Written as DNA, the CDR3 is TGTGCCAGCAGTTTTTTGGGTGGAAACACCATATATTTT.

This clonotype showed up just a few times. CDR3 residues: CASSAVRDQPQHF. The DNA of the CDR3 is TGTGCCAGCAGTGCTGTCAGAGATCAGCCCCAGCATTTT. The chain combines TRBV2 with TRBJ1-5; D is uncertain. V was clipped by 4 bases and J by 5 bases, with 9 bases between them. The CDR3 consists of 13 residues. Germline lookup yields CDR1 SNHLY and CDR2 FYNNEI.

CDR3 sequence reads: CASTQSEAYRSPLHF. The CDR3 nucleotides are TGTGCCAGCACCCAATCCGAGGCCTACCGGTCACCCCTCCACTTT. The V call is TRBV6-5, the J call TRBJ1-6; D ambiguous. The CDR3 is 15 amino acids. V was cut by 7 bases and J by 10 bases, with 20 bases left in between. In germline, CDR1 is MNHEY, CDR2 SVGAGI.

The chain recombines TRBV5-1 with TRBJ1-2, with a tentative D call TRBD1 (5 bases). CDR1 is SGHRS and CDR2 is YFSETQ in the germline V gene. This CDR3 has 15 amino acids. With 5 bases removed from V and 8 bases from J, the gap between germline ends came to 22 bases. The chain's CDR3 is CASRPTPGGGPGYTF. DNA for the CDR3: TGCGCCAGCAGGCCAACCCCGGGTGGGGGTCCGGGCTACACCTTC. Combining the CDR3 with reference TRBV5-1 and TRBJ1-2 gives the whole variable domain KAGVTQTPRYLIKTRGQQVTLSCSPISGHRSVSWYQQTPGQGLQFLFEYFSETQRNKGNFPGRFSGRQFSNSRSEMNVSTLELGDSALYLCASRPTPGGGPGYTFGSGTRLTVV.

The rearrangement joins TRBV6-2 or TRBV6-3 to TRBJ2-3, with TRBD1 matching 9 bases. The length of the CDR3 is 16 residues. V shed 8 bases and J 0 bases; nucleotides not matched to a gene: 9. CDR1 MNHEY and CDR2 SVGEGT come from the germline V gene. This CDR3 is CASVEGQGLSTDTQYF. CDR3 nucleotides: TGTGCCAGCGTCGAGGGACAGGGCCTTAGCACAGATACGCAGTATTTT.

This clonotype was observed at least ten times. The chain combines TRBV2 with TRBJ1-1; possible D gene TRBD1, 5 bases. Germline values: CDR1 SNHLY, CDR2 FYNNEI. Trimming pared 4 bases from V and 0 bases from J, leaving 6 bases between. The CDR3 is 13 residues long. This chain's CDR3 is CASSAGLNTEAFF. In nucleotides, the CDR3 is TGTGCCAGCAGTGCAGGGCTGAACACTGAAGCTTTCTTT.

In its sample, this clonotype was seen a few times. This rearrangement joins TRBV12-3 or TRBV12-4 to TRBJ2-7, with unresolved D. This CDR3 has 12 residues. V dropped 5 bases and J dropped 4 bases, with 9 bases sitting between them. This chain's CDR3 is CASSIGQYEQYF. The CDR3 DNA sequence: TGTGCCAGCAGTATAGGCCAATACGAGCAGTACTTC.

At least ten counts were recorded for this clonotype. The genes are TRBV11-2 and TRBJ2-5, with TRBD2 matching 9 bases. Germline values: CDR1 SGHAT, CDR2 FQNNGV. With 6 bases clipped from V and 5 bases from J, the junction kept 7 bases outside the gene matches. CDR3 length equals 14 residues. For the CDR3, the DNA is TGTGCCAGCAGGTCACTAGCGGGCGGGGAGACCCAGTACTTC. Residues: CASRSLAGGETQYF.

This sequence joins TRBV4-1 and TRBJ1-5; no firm D call. CDR3 length equals 13 residues. The V and J ends lost 5 bases and 9 bases respectively, with 14 bases between them. Germline CDR1 MGHRA, CDR2 YSYEKL. The CDR3 nucleotides read TGCGCCAGCAGCGGCGCCGACCCATCGCCCCAGCATTTT. It is translated as CASSGADPSPQHF.

V and J are TRBV6-5 and TRBJ2-7; D gene unclear. The germline CDR1 and CDR2 sequences are MNHEY and SVGAGI. This CDR3 region has 11 residues. Trimming stripped 6 bases from V and 6 bases from J, with 9 bases between. DNA of the CDR3: TGTGCCAGCAGGGATGTAGGCGAGCAGTACTTC. Protein product: CASRDVGEQYF.

The CDR3 bases are TGTGCCAGCAGCCCCGATAGCGGGGGGAGCGCAGATACGCAGTATTTT. Protein sequence: CASSPDSGGSADTQYF. The J gene is TRBJ2-3, the V gene TRBV5-4, with 10 bases identical to TRBD2. The trim removed 4 bases at V and 4 bases at J, leaving 9 bases unmatched. CDR3 size: 16 residues. CDR1 is SGHNT and CDR2 is YYREEE in the germline V gene (reference sequence).

V gene TRBV28 combines with J gene TRBJ2-7; 8 nucleotides agree with TRBD2. CDR1 and CDR2 from the germline V gene are MDHEN and SYDVKM. The ends lost 4 bases at V and 2 bases at J; junction bases unmatched: 7. The CDR3 is made up of 15 amino acids. The CDR3 spells CASSSLAGVTYEQYF. For the CDR3, the DNA is TGTGCCAGCAGTTCCCTAGCGGGTGTTACCTACGAGCAGTACTTC.

The chain has TRBV12-3 or TRBV12-4 and TRBJ2-2, with D possibly being TRBD1 (6 bases). The CDR3 contains 17 residues. V was trimmed by 5 bases and J by 3 bases, leaving 19 bases between them. This CDR3 reads CASSPSPTGLHTGELFF. Written as DNA, the CDR3 is TGTGCCAGCAGTCCCTCCCCGACAGGTTTGCACACCGGGGAGCTGTTTTTT.

The table lists this clonotype with many counts. The chain couples TRBV2 to TRBJ2-5; D remains ambiguous. Trimming cost V 7 bases and J 2 bases, with 8 bases left between them. The germline gives CDR1 SNHLY, CDR2 FYNNEI. The CDR3 sequence is 12 residues long. CDR3 sequence: CASIGSQETQYF. CDR3 in DNA: TGTGCCAGCATCGGCAGTCAAGAGACCCAGTACTTC. Full variable domain (outside the CDR3, taken from reference TRBV2 and TRBJ2-5): EPEVTQTPSHQVTQMGQEVILRCVPISNHLYFYWYRQILGQKVEFLVSFYNNEISEKSEIFDDQFSVERPDGSNFTLKIRSTKLEDSAMYFCASIGSQETQYFGPGTRLLVL.

The rearrangement uses TRBV12-3 or TRBV12-4 and TRBJ2-3, with D uncertain. The V gene lost 6 bases and the J gene lost 2 bases, with 9 bases spanning the gap. The CDR3 length is 13 residues. The CDR3 reads CASRGRDTDTQYF. As DNA, the CDR3 is TGTGCCAGCAGAGGTAGGGACACAGATACGCAGTATTTT.

This clonotype occurred once. The chain has TRBV7-8 and TRBJ2-5; TRBD1 or TRBD2 may be the D gene (5 bases each). Germline assignment: CDR1 SGHVS and CDR2 FQNEAQ. The length of the CDR3 is 15 residues. The V and J ends lost 9 bases and 5 bases respectively, with 22 bases between them. The CDR3 sequence: CARSHQDGAGETQYF. DNA for the CDR3: TGTGCCAGAAGCCATCAGGACGGGGCCGGGGAGACCCAGTACTTC.

This chain uses TRBV29-1 with TRBJ1-2; 11 positions agree with TRBD1. J was trimmed by 8 bases and V by 7 bases; bases with no gene match: 12. The germline V gene has CDR1 SQVTM and CDR2 ANQGSEA. The CDR3 extends over 14 amino acids. DNA of the CDR3: TGCAGCGGCACCTACGGACAGGGGGCCGACGGCTACACCTTC. Translation gives CSGTYGQGADGYTF. The full variable domain, with the rest looked up from reference TRBV29-1 and TRBJ1-2, is SAVISQKPSRDICQRGTSLTIQCQVDSQVTMMFWYRQQPGQSLTLIATANQGSEATYESGFVIDKFPISRPNLTFSTLTVSNMSPEDSSIYLCSGTYGQGADGYTFGSGTRLTVV.